This record covers a single T cell receptor (beta chain). This study enrolled people aged roughly 18 to 89 from about two dozen US geographic areas. Recovery among Cohort 3 donors was established by two negative PCRs, clearance, or symptom resolution. Germline V gene data show CDR1 as MNHEY and CDR2 as SVGAGI. The CDR3 length is 15 residues. Losses at the gene ends were 4 bases for V and 3 bases for J; bases not matched to a gene: 7. This entry belongs to a study of blood T cell repertoires in COVID-19. Study-wide context: Samples came from the United States, Italy and Spain, spanning acute and convalescent COVID-19.

TCRdb's copy holds only in-frame clones and misses some; the assay was immunoSEQ multiplex PCR. The top ten hold 4.3% of the sample, which has around 270,000 clones, 80% to 90% seen once. Sequencing was performed on PBMCs or T cells enriched from blood (not recorded which). The genes are TRBV6-5 and TRBJ1-1; 8 nucleotides agree with TRBD1. The TCR comes from a woman aged 30 to 39 who had recovered from COVID-19. The CDR3 sequence: CASSSGQGGYTEAFF. DNA for the CDR3: TGTGCCAGCAGTTCCGGACAGGGCGGCTACACTGAAGCTTTCTTT.